This T cell receptor (beta chain) is from a study of blood T cell repertoires in COVID-19. Study in general: Nucleic acid was either cDNA or gDNA, and it came from T cells, B-cell-depleted T cells, or PBMCs.

In germline, CDR1 is LNHDA, CDR2 SQIVND (reference sequence). The length of the CDR3 is 16 residues. The V end lost 1 base, the J end lost 2 bases, and 12 bases lay between the germline ends. Remarks on this clone: Other DNA sequences in the sample encode the same CDR3.

In the source study's methods: Counts of nucleated cells, estimated from reference gene primer amplification, were obtained. Some clones are missing from TCRdb's copy, which holds only in-frame ones; the method was immunoSEQ multiplex PCR. The D gene and trimming were derived from the DNA, and the V and J assignments and clone size from that table. This table holds 150,000 to 200,000 clones, roughly 84% found once. The chain carries TRBV19 and TRBJ1-5, with a weak D call TRBD1 (6 bases). This sequence originates from a woman aged 55-69 years with acute or convalescent COVID-19. The specimen sequenced was peripheral blood. CDR3 bases: TGTGCCAGTAGTATAGGCGGGGGCCGGGGCAATCAGCCCCAGCATTTT. It yields the protein CASSIGGGRGNQPQHF.